This TCR beta chain was captured by sequencing in a study of blood T cell repertoires in COVID-19. Whole-study context: PBMCs, B-cell-depleted T cells, or T cells provided the cDNA or gDNA that made up the material.

V was clipped by 6 bases and J by 4 bases; unmatched bases: 14. The germline CDR1 and CDR2 sequences are SQVTM and ANQGSEA. This CDR3 has 15 amino acids. The method was immunoSEQ multiplex PCR; TCRdb's version includes in-frame clones alone and lacks a portion of them. This sample has roughly 100,000 clones; roughly 85% occur once, and the top ten carry approximately 3%. This clone was detected only a few times. The chain links TRBV29-1 to TRBJ1-1; 7 bases fit TRBD1. The sequencing input was peripheral blood. This TCR was sampled from a man between 45 and 60 years old in a cohort sampled during active COVID-19. The CDR3: CSVRGKGAGGTEAFF. CDR3 sequence (DNA): TGCAGCGTAAGGGGTAAGGGGGCAGGGGGCACTGAAGCTTTCTTT.